What follows is one TCR beta chain and its context. Its antigen is not known. Sequencing used immunoSEQ multiplex PCR; TCRdb keeps in-frame clones, though not all of them. Of about 68,000 clones listed, less than 90% are singletons. The time point was: week 35, safety follow-up. What each vaccine dose contained was 300 ug of mutant IDH1 20-mer peptide, accompanied by topical imiquimod. During weeks 1, 3, 5, 7, 11, 15, 19 and 23, patients received eight vaccinations. The data derive from a study of a mutant IDH1 vaccine in newly diagnosed glioma. Study-level information: Vaccine dosing followed radiotherapy by 4-6 weeks, or accompanied temozolomide cycles. Former treatment meant radiotherapy, temozolomide, or both; the majority had gotten both. Broader study findings: The study observed vaccine-induced immune responses in around 94% of patients.

V gave up 1 base and J gave up 7 bases, with 10 bases separating them. This CDR3 spans 14 amino acids. The germline gives CDR1 LGHNA, CDR2 YSLEER. The genes are TRBV4-3 and TRBJ2-2; maybe TRBD1 (5 bases). The receptor comes from a man aged 18-30 years with glioma. Sample: PBMCs, taken from a glioma patient whose treatment included an IDH1 peptide vaccine. This CDR3 is CASSQAQGLGELFF. DNA for the CDR3: TGCGCCAGCAGCCAAGCGCAGGGCCTCGGGGAGCTGTTTTTT.